Detailed here is one T cell receptor beta chain. Using immunoSEQ multiplex PCR, the repertoire was profiled, and TCRdb retains in-frame clones only, with some absent. The sample carries roughly 110,000 clones, roughly four fifths recorded once. The trim removed 0 bases at V and 5 bases at J, leaving 6 bases unmatched. The CDR3 length is 15 residues. In germline, CDR1 is SGHRS, CDR2 YFSETQ. These data come from a study of blood T cell repertoires in COVID-19. Study in general: The United States, Italy and Spain supplied acute and convalescent COVID-19 samples. The analysed material was cDNA or gDNA that came from T cells, B-cell-depleted T cells, or PBMCs.

This chain links TRBV5-1 with TRBJ1-1; 8 bases agree with TRBD1. The sequenced sample consisted of peripheral blood. The receptor was isolated from a man at least 80 years old with COVID-19, enrolled during active disease. This CDR3 reads CASSLEQGARTEAFF. The CDR3 region has the DNA TGCGCCAGCAGCTTGGAGCAGGGGGCGAGGACTGAAGCTTTCTTT.